This T cell receptor (beta chain) was obtained from a study of shared clonotypes between healthy human individuals (TCRdb year 2020). Background for the entire study: The cohort included three men and two women between 18 and 49 years of age. For each donor, CD4 naive and CD4 memory were each run on three plates, CD8 naive on two plates, and CD8 memory on one plate. Between about 0.8 and 8.9 billion PBMCs per donor were obtained by leukapheresis. To estimate repertoire size and how much clonotype sharing occurs between individuals, the study deeply sequenced the blood TCR repertoires of five healthy adults. To increase sequencing depth and limit assay-specific biases, different laboratories used diverse techniques to prepare libraries and sequence TCR repertoires.

Using the deep immunoSEQ assay, multiplex PCR amplified TCR CDR3 regions from genomic DNA. Extracted genomic DNA from each cell subset was spread evenly across all wells of several immunoSEQ 96-well plates, with each plate serving as a replicate. Each replicate PCR for sorted subsets received about 210 ng genomic DNA, equal to tens of thousands of T cell genomes. Purified libraries were measured with a Qubit 3.0 fluorometer, size-checked on a Bioanalyzer 2100, and measured again with the KAPA Library Quantification kit. Each immunoSEQ 96-well plate was sequenced on its own single-read 150-cycle Illumina NextSeq 550 flow cell. Turning to the authors' computational methods: Because only junctional sequences without quality scores were contained in the immunoSEQ output, filtering matching that applied to full-length reads could not be performed. To assign V/J genes and CDR3, sequences were annotated against IMGT germline references using PyIR, a Python wrapper for IgBLAST v1.9. Reads were removed for weak V/J assignments (E-value above 1e-6), missing CDR3, stop codons, out-of-frame junctions, or ambiguous translated residues. V3J clonotypes were defined as sequences sharing the same inferred V gene, J gene, and CDR3 amino acid sequence. Percentage overlap between repertoires was computed as shared unique clonotypes divided by the size of the smaller repertoire. RTK rarefaction, the Chao1 estimator, and Recon v2.1 estimates of unobserved clonotypes were used to assess repertoire richness. Generation probabilities were computed with OLGA for all TCRbeta clonotypes obtained by the gDNA method from a handful of donors. The table was pulled from immuneACCESS by TCRdb, which kept in-frame rearrangements only. Such tables lose some clones; where checked, under half of the loss comes from unresolved V genes, and the rest has no known cause. V and J calls and clone size are as listed in that table; D and trimming were resolved from the DNA. This sample lists about 2.2 million clones; about 93% were detected once. Jointly, the top ten make up about 1.8% of the sample.

Trimming removed 3 bases from V and 3 bases from J, leaving 12 bases between the germline ends. There are 14 amino acids in the CDR3, from cysteine to phenylalanine inclusive. Here the CDR3 DNA is all that survives: 42 bases in frame from base 1. CDR1 is given as SGHRS and CDR2 as YFSETQ, both from the germline V gene. General study outcomes and caveats: When four donors were compared, the shared fraction of clonotypes was 5% to 6.5% for naive CD4, around 3.5% for naive CD8, 2.3% for memory CD4, and 0.4% for memory CD8. Compared with non-shared clonotypes, clonotypes shared by all four sorted-subset donors had higher generation probabilities. Only blood was sampled, and tissue TCR repertoires likely differ from those in blood. Because the study included only a small number of donors, the genetic and exposure-history diversity represented was limited. Pairwise subsampling indicated that sequencing depth was expected to affect the degree of clonotype sharing among donors. Naive subsets generally had larger estimated clonotype richness than memory subsets did. Incomplete sequencing was indicated by rarefaction of sorted-subset datasets, despite the large sequencing depth.

A single count supports this clone. No cognate antigen has been identified for it. It has no much larger one-base neighbor in the sample; base qualities were not kept. CD8 naive samples were CD45RO-negative cells positively selected for CCR7, giving a CD45RA+CCR7+ population that excluded TemRA cells. The donors were healthy, HIV-negative adults who had no recently reported acute infections or vaccinations. Every donor was a Caucasian adult living in Nashville, Tennessee, USA. Blood was collected by leukapheresis, and PBMCs were isolated by Ficoll-Histopaque density gradient centrifugation and then cryopreserved in liquid nitrogen vapor phase. Analytical flow cytometry was used to check the purity and quantity of each magnetically sorted T cell population. Genomic DNA was isolated from each sorted fraction and quantified by UV absorbance on a Nanodrop 2000c.

The chain is made from TRBV5-1 and TRBJ1-1; a confident D gene designation cannot be given. This sequence originates from a man between 18 and 29 years old in good health. Some clones in this sample may be carry-over from other donors' samples. The specimen sequenced was naive CD8+ T cells from PBMCs. This specimen's cell subset or site label, interpreted: CD45RA+CCR7+. The CDR3 corresponds to CASSWRAGDTEAFF. The DNA sequence is as follows: TGCGCCAGCAGCTGGAGGGCCGGGGACACTGAAGCTTTCTTT.